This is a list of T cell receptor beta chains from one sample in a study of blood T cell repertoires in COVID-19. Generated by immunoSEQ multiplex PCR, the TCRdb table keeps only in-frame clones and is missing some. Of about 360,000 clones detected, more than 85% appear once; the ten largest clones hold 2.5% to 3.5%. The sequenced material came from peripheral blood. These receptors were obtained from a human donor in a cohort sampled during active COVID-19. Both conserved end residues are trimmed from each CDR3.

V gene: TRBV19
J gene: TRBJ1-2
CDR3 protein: ASSPRLYGYT

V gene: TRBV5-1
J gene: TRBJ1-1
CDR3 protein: ASSLEVRGEAF

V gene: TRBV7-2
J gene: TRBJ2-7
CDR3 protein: ASSGESGVSYEQY

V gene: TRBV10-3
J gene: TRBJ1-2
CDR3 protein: AITLETGGRSYGYT

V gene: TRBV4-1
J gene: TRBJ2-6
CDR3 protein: ASSQDQGRVDPSGANVLT

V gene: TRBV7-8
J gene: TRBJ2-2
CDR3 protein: ASSRDRGLAGELF

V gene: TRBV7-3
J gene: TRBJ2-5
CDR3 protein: ASSPDRTSLTQY

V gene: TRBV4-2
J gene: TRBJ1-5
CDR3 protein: ASSPTGPGGNQPQH

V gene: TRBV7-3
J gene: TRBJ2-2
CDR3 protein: ASSPSGGRVNTGELF

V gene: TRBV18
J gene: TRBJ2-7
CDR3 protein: ASSPLFGTAAYEQY

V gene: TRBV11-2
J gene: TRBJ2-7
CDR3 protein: ASSPWTSGSSYEQY

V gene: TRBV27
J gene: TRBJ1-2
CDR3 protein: ASSFSGYGYT

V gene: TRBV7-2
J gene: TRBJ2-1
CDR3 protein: ASSFGSGGWDEQF

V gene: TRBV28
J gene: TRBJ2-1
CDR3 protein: ASSLGMMTSGRVSSYNEQF

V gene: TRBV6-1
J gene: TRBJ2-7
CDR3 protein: ASSEAVPGVGQY

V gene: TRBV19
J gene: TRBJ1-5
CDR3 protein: ASSMAVSGPQH

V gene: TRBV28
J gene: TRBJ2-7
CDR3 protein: ASSPRTAPYEQY

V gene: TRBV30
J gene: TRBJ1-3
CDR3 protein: ASVRDYSGNTIY

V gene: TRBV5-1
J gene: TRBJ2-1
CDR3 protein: ASSPNTLAREGGEERLQF

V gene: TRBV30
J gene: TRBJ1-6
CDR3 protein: AWSGAGTDNSPLH

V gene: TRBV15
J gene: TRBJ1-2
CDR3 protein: ATSRGSNRPTPGYT

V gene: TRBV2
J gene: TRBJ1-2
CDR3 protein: ASSEDRTESYT

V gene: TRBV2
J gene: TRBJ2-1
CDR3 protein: ASRPTGTLNEQF

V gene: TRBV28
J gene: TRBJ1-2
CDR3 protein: ASITRNRNYGYT

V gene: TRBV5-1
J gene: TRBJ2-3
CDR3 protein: ASSPGTSGSVTDTQY

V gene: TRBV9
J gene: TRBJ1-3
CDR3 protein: ASSVVPGFSGNTIY

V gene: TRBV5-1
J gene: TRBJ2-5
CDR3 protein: ASSVEETQY

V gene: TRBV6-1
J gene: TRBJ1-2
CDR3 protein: ASSEFVRHYT

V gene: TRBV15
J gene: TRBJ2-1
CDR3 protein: ATSRDLSAGEQF

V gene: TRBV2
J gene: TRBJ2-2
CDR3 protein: APGRLALTGELF

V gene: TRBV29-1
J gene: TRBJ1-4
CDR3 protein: SGLKNEKLF

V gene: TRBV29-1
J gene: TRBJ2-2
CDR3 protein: SVEEAVAHGTGELF

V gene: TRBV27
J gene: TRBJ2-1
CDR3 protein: ASRLRLAGYNEQF

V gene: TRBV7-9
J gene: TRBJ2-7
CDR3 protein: ASSWTGGNYEQY

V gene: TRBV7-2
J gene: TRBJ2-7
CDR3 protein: ASSPRPGTSGSSYEQY

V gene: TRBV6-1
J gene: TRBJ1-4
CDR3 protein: ASSEAGPGLGGEKLF

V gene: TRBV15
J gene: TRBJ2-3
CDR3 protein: ATSRVLVREGDTQY

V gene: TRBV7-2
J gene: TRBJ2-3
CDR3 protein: ASSLGATDTQY

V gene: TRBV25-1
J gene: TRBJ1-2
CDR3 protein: ASSESVRGYYGYT

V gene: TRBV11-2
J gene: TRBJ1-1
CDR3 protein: ASSSEAWRGNTEAF

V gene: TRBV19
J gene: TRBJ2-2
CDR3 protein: ASKRTPNTGELF

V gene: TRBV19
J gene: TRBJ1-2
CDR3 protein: ASSIMTGWSYT

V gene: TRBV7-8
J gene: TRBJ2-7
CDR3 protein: ASSFRDRSSYEQY

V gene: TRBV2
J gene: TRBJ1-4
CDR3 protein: ASTPGSGREKLF

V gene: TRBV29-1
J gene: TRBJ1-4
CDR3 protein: SVAKTAANEKLF